Below, 23 T cell receptor beta chains from the same sample are listed, as sequenced in a study of CD8+ T cells in alopecia areata. Treatment of the sample: oral pan-JAK inhibitor, 5-10 mg twice daily. Once RNA had been extracted, it was reverse transcribed into cDNA to act as the sequencing template. Libraries were prepared by immunoSEQ multiplex PCR; TCRdb keeps only in-frame clonotypes and omits some of them. The sample has about 290,000 clones, 58% seen once. The material was CD4+ T cells sorted from blood, obtained at week 24, from a patient treated with tofacitinib. These TCRs come from a human donor with alopecia areata.

The V and J genes are TRBV30 and TRBJ2-7, with D unclear. Trimming took 5 bases from V and 6 from J, leaving 11 bases between them. Germline CDR1 is GTSNPN and CDR2 is SVGIG (reference sequence). The CDR3 extends over 11 amino acids. CDR3: CAWGTKGEQYF. CDR3 sequence (DNA): TGTGCCTGGGGAACCAAGGGCGAGCAGTACTTC. The whole variable domain, filled in from reference TRBV30 and TRBJ2-7, reads SQTIHQWPATLVQPVGSPLSLECTVEGTSNPNLYWYRQAAGRGLQLLFYSVGIGQISSEVPQNLSASRPQDRQFILSSKKLLLSDSGFYLCAWGTKGEQYFGPGTRLTVT.

The V gene is TRBV30, the J gene TRBJ2-3, with D perhaps matching TRBD1 (5 bases). CDR3 size: 16 residues. Deletions cut 0 bases from V and 2 bases from J, with 15 bases between. CDR1 is GTSNPN and CDR2 is SVGIG in the germline V gene (reference sequence). In DNA form, the CDR3 reads TGTGCCTGGAGTGTAGCCAAGGGGTCGTACACAGATACGCAGTATTTT. The encoded protein is CAWSVAKGSYTDTQYF.

The rearrangement uses TRBV9 and TRBJ1-4; D not certain. The CDR3 has 12 amino acids. Trimming cost V 0 bases and J 9 bases, with 6 bases left between them. Germline assignment: CDR1 SGDLS and CDR2 YYNGEE. The CDR3 sequence: CASSVDGKKLFF. In nucleotides, the CDR3 is TGTGCCAGCAGCGTAGACGGAAAAAAACTGTTTTTT.

The chain has TRBV30 and TRBJ1-2; a possible D gene is TRBD1 (5 bases). There are 16 residues in the CDR3. Trimming left V 0 bases short and J 7 bases short, with 21 bases between. CDR1 is GTSNPN and CDR2 is SVGIG in the germline V gene (reference sequence). CDR3 sequence (DNA): TGTGCCTGGAGTGTAACCGGTGGGGCAATCTATGGTGGCTACACCTTC. Translation: CAWSVTGGAIYGGYTF.

This clone was counted a few times. This sequence joins TRBV7-2 and TRBJ2-3, with D possibly being TRBD2 (6 bases). The CDR3 runs to 18 residues. Germline CDR1 reads SGHTA; CDR2 reads FQGNSA. Deletions cut 4 bases from V and 0 bases from J, with 20 bases between. The CDR3 sequence is CASSSTLNAGSSTDTQYF. The CDR3 nucleotides are TGTGCCAGCAGCTCAACCCTCAATGCGGGGTCTAGCACAGATACGCAGTATTTT.

J is TRBJ1-4 and V is TRBV7-2; possibly TRBD1 for D (6 bases). Deletions cut 3 bases from V and 4 bases from J, with 9 bases between. The CDR3 has 14 residues. Germline V gene sequence: CDR1 SGHTA, CDR2 FQGNSA. The CDR3 DNA reads as TGTGCCAGCAGCTTGGACAGCCTTAATGAAAAACTGTTTTTT. This codes for CASSLDSLNEKLFF.

This sequence joins TRBV25-1 and TRBJ2-2; TRBD1 agrees at 11 bases. The CDR3 contains 16 residues. The V gene's germline CDR1 is MGHDK and CDR2 SYGVNS. V trimming: 4 bases; J trimming: 7 bases; junction bases outside the gene matches: 8. CDR3 residues: CASSGRTGGFIGELFF. CDR3 bases: TGTGCCAGCAGTGGTAGGACAGGGGGCTTTATCGGGGAGCTGTTTTTT.

This clone showed up just a few times. This chain joins TRBV30 and TRBJ1-6, with 8 bases fitting TRBD1. The germline gives CDR1 GTSNPN, CDR2 SVGIG (reference sequence). This CDR3 has 15 residues. With V trimmed by 3 bases and J by 7 bases, 8 bases remained unmatched. The CDR3 DNA reads TGTGCCTGGAGCCGACAGGGGCATACCAATTCACCCCTCCACTTT. This sequence encodes CAWSRQGHTNSPLHF.

The CDR3 DNA follows: TGCGCCAGCAGCATGGTCCCCGGGCGGTCCGAGCAGTACTTC. Amino acid sequence: CASSMVPGRSEQYF. This chain uses TRBV4-3 with TRBJ2-7; D gene unclear. The V end was cut by 5 bases, the J end by 6 bases, with 17 bases between. The CDR3 has 14 amino acids. CDR1 is LGHNA and CDR2 is YSLEER in the germline V gene.

This clone has more than one count but fewer than ten. The chain carries TRBV7-6 and TRBJ2-6; 7 bases are shared with TRBD2. After removal of 5 bases from V and 0 bases from J, the junction contained 7 bases not matched to a gene. The CDR3 loop spans 17 amino acids. Germline V gene sequence: CDR1 SGHVS, CDR2 FNYEAQ. The CDR3 DNA is TGTGCCAGCAGCCCGCGGGGGTCCAACTCTGGGGCCAACGTCCTGACTTTC. It encodes CASSPRGSNSGANVLTF.

This rearrangement joins TRBV11-2 to TRBJ2-3; 8 nucleotides align to TRBD2. The CDR3 spans 14 residues. Germline CDR1 SGHAT, CDR2 FQNNGV. The junction had 5 bases not matched to a gene; V was cut back by 4 bases and J by 5 bases. This CDR3 is CASSSGTRRDTQYF. The CDR3 DNA reads TGTGCCAGCAGCTCCGGGACTAGACGAGATACGCAGTATTTT.

This chain links TRBV4-2 with TRBJ1-2, with D perhaps TRBD1 (6 bases). The CDR3 has 18 residues. CDR1 and CDR2 from the germline V gene are LGHNA and YNFKEQ. Trimming took 4 bases from V and 3 from J, leaving 24 bases between them. Written as DNA, the CDR3 is TGTGCCAGCAGCCCGGCACCCCCAGGCGGGGGGCACTACTATGGCTACACCTTC. Translated: CASSPAPPGGGHYYGYTF.

Notes on this clone: Other DNA sequences of this sample code for an identical CDR3. The rearrangement joins TRBV29-1 to TRBJ1-1; 7 bases are a match to TRBD1. The V and J ends lost 4 bases and 2 bases, in that order; junction bases with no gene match: 7. CDR1 SQVTM and CDR2 ANQGSEA come from the germline V gene. CDR3 size: 14 residues. CDR3 DNA: TGCAGCGTTGGGGAGGGGGCTTTAAACACTGAAGCTTTCTTT. The encoded protein is CSVGEGALNTEAFF.

The table lists this clone with a few counts. The genes are TRBV7-2 and TRBJ1-3, with unresolved D. V was shortened by 3 bases and J by 0 bases, with 15 bases between the two germline ends. Germline-derived CDR1 and CDR2 are SGHTA and FQGNSA. The length of the CDR3 is 17 residues. The CDR3 spells CASSFLRGEISGNTIYF. The CDR3, as DNA: TGTGCCAGCAGCTTTCTTCGGGGAGAAATCTCTGGAAACACCATATATTTT. The full variable domain, completed using reference TRBV7-2 and TRBJ1-3, is GAGVSQSPSNKVTEKGKDVELRCDPISGHTALYWYRQSLGQGLEFLIYFQGNSAPDKSGLPSDRFSAERTGGSVSTLTIQRTQQEDSAVYLCASSFLRGEISGNTIYFGEGSWLTVV.

CDR3 sequence (DNA): TGTGCCTGGACTCCGGGACAGGGGTTCGCCAAAAACATTCAGTACTTC. This translates into CAWTPGQGFAKNIQYF. The chain is built from TRBV30 and TRBJ2-4; 10 nucleotides agree with TRBD1. This CDR3 contains 16 residues. The ends lost 4 bases at V and 1 base at J; junction bases unmatched: 7. The germline gives CDR1 GTSNPN, CDR2 SVGIG (reference sequence).

The rearrangement joins TRBV30 to TRBJ2-7; 9 nucleotides match TRBD1. After removal of 5 bases from V and 2 bases from J, the junction contained 4 bases not matched to a gene. Looked up from germline, CDR1 is GTSNPN and CDR2 is SVGIG (reference sequence). The length of the CDR3 is 13 residues. CDR3 residues: CAWVRDRAYEQYF. CDR3 DNA sequence: TGTGCCTGGGTACGGGACAGGGCCTACGAGCAGTACTTC. Filled out from reference TRBV30 and TRBJ2-7, the complete variable domain reads SQTIHQWPATLVQPVGSPLSLECTVEGTSNPNLYWYRQAAGRGLQLLFYSVGIGQISSEVPQNLSASRPQDRQFILSSKKLLLSDSGFYLCAWVRDRAYEQYFGPGTRLTVT.

The chain uses TRBV4-2 and TRBJ2-2; 8 positions match TRBD1. J gave up 5 bases and V 5 bases, and 19 bases lay outside the gene matches. This CDR3 region has 19 residues. The V gene's germline CDR1 is LGHNA and CDR2 YNFKEQ. This CDR3 is CASSSSGGRGRTFTGELFF. The CDR3 coding sequence is TGTGCCAGCAGCTCCAGTGGTGGCAGGGGGCGGACTTTTACCGGGGAGCTGTTTTTT.

The chain carries TRBV4-2 and TRBJ2-5, with D possibly being TRBD1 (6 bases). The V gene lost 0 bases and the J gene lost 2 bases, with 10 bases spanning the gap. The CDR3 is made up of 15 amino acids. Germline V lookup: CDR1 LGHNA, CDR2 YNFKEQ. The CDR3 loop reads CASSQDIGQQETQYF. The CDR3 DNA follows: TGTGCCAGCAGCCAAGATATTGGACAGCAAGAGACCCAGTACTTC.

The chain recombines TRBV5-5 with TRBJ2-3, with unresolved D. V was trimmed by 4 bases and J by 4 bases, leaving 10 bases between them. Germline CDR1 and CDR2: SGHKS and YYEKEE (reference sequence). This CDR3 contains 13 residues. The chain's CDR3 is CASSIMVADTQYF. The CDR3 DNA follows: TGTGCCAGCAGCATAATGGTGGCAGATACGCAGTATTTT.

The chain recombines TRBV10-3 with TRBJ2-5; tentatively, D is TRBD1 (5 bases). CDR1 and CDR2 from the germline V gene are ENHRY and SYGVKD. The CDR3 extends over 13 amino acids. V was shortened by 5 bases and J by 3 bases, with 10 bases between the two germline ends. This chain's CDR3 is CAISPDREETQYF. Here the CDR3 DNA reads TGTGCCATCAGTCCCGACAGAGAAGAGACCCAGTACTTC.

This chain's CDR3 is CASSGGTFDEQYF. CDR3 DNA: TGTGCCAGCAGCGGCGGGACGTTCGACGAGCAGTACTTC. The rearrangement joins TRBV9 to TRBJ2-7, with TRBD2 as a possible D gene (6 bases). The CDR3 totals 13 residues. Germline values: CDR1 SGDLS, CDR2 YYNGEE. V lost 3 bases to trimming and J lost 5 bases, with 12 bases between them.

The chain is built from TRBV9 and TRBJ2-3, with 11 bases aligning to TRBD2. This CDR3 comprises 16 residues. From germline, CDR1 is SGDLS and CDR2 YYNGEE. The junction had 4 bases not matched to a gene; V was cut back by 4 bases and J by 0 bases. The CDR3 DNA sequence: TGTGCCAGCAGCCCCCGACTAGCGGGGAGCACAGATACGCAGTATTTT. It yields the protein CASSPRLAGSTDTQYF. Full variable domain (outside the CDR3, taken from reference TRBV9 and TRBJ2-3): DSGVTQTPKHLITATGQRVTLRCSPRSGDLSVYWYQQSLDQGLQFLIQYYNGEERAKGNILERFSAQQFPDLHSELNLSSLELGDSALYFCASSPRLAGSTDTQYFGPGTRLTVL.

The chain recombines TRBV4-1 with TRBJ2-1; D perhaps matches TRBD2 (5 bases). The CDR3 runs 16 residues. Looked up from germline, CDR1 is MGHRA and CDR2 is YSYEKL. V lost 1 base to trimming and J lost 4 bases, with 14 bases between them. The CDR3 reads CASSQVRESPYNEQFF. In DNA, the CDR3 is TGCGCCAGCAGCCAAGTTAGGGAGTCCCCTTACAATGAGCAGTTCTTC.